This TCR beta chain derives from a study of T cell responses to AZD1222 COVID-19 vaccine. Looking at the study overall: Investigators merged groups given second doses at roughly 4 or roughly 12 weeks.

Study findings and constraints: Spike-specific TCR breadth and depth rose after two AZD1222 doses. Nearly half of spike-specific TCRs reportedly go after variant regions that carry no mutations. Clonal diversity was possibly underestimated, and the donors were mostly white British, with more females.

The sample holds a few counts of this clone. What it binds is not known. This CDR3 comprises 14 residues. V lost 1 base and J lost 9, with 10 bases in between. In germline, CDR1 is MNHNS, CDR2 SASEGT. Method: immunoSEQ multiplex PCR; TCRdb's copy keeps in-frame clones and lacks some. Among roughly 160,000 clones listed, 85% to 95% were seen once. This TCR was recovered from an adult in good health. The chain is built from TRBV6-1 and TRBJ1-6; D is unresolved. The input for sequencing was peripheral blood, taken on day 0 of AZD1222 vaccination. The CDR3 is CASSEVQRASPLHF. The CDR3 nucleotides read TGTGCCAGCAGTGAAGTTCAGAGAGCTTCACCCCTCCACTTT.